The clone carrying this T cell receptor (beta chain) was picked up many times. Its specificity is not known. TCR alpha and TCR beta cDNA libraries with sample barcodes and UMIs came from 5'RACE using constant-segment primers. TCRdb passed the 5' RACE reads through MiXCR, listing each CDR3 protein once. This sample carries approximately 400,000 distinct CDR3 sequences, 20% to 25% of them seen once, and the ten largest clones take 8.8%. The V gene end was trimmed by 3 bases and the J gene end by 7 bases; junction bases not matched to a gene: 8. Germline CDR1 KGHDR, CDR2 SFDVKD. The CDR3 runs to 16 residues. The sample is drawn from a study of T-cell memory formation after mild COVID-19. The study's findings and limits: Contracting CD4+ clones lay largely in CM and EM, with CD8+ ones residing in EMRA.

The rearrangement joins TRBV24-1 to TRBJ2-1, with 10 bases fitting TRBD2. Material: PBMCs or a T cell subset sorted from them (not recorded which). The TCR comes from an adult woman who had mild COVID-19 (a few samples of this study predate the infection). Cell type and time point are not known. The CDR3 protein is CATSDRTSGFLNEQFF. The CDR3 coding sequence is TGTGCCACCAGTGATAGGACTAGCGGATTCTTAAATGAGCAGTTCTTC.